A selection of T cell receptor beta chains follows, all from one sample in a study of human T cells and chemical hapten exposure. TCRdb ran MiXCR on the RACE reads and lists one entry per CDR3 protein. The sample yields around 95,000 distinct CDR3 sequences, 10% to 11% seen once. Sequences were derived from whole blood, sampled in connection with sensitization to the hapten diphenylcyclopropenone (DPC). The receptors here all came from a woman in her fifties or sixties with alopecia areata. Some clones in this sample may be carry-over from other donors' samples. CDR3s include the opening cysteine and the closing phenylalanine or tryptophan. The D gene is left open where the match is weak.

v_gene: TRBV6-1
len: 16
j_gene: TRBJ1-2
d_gene: TRBD1
CDR3aa: CASMLEFGTGVYGYTF

v_gene: TRBV7-9
len: 11
j_gene: TRBJ2-7
d_gene: .
CDR3aa: CASSSFYEQYF

v_gene: TRBV30
len: 15
j_gene: TRBJ1-1
d_gene: .
CDR3aa: CAWSVVSGRDTEAFF

v_gene: TRBV20-1
len: 18
j_gene: TRBJ2-6
d_gene: .
CDR3aa: CSASRGGQSLSGANVLTF

v_gene: TRBV7-2
len: 15
j_gene: TRBJ2-5
d_gene: .
CDR3aa: CASSSTAVLSETQYF

v_gene: TRBV12-3/TRBV12-4
len: 15
j_gene: TRBJ1-2
d_gene: TRBD1
CDR3aa: CASSTPGTGYNGYTF

v_gene: TRBV3-1
len: 14
j_gene: TRBJ1-2
d_gene: .
CDR3aa: CASSQGQPSYGYTF

v_gene: TRBV27
len: 13
j_gene: TRBJ1-2
d_gene: .
CDR3aa: CASSLSQLTGYTF

v_gene: TRBV9
len: 16
j_gene: TRBJ1-1
d_gene: .
CDR3aa: CASSPIAGRLNTEAFF

v_gene: TRBV6-6
len: 16
j_gene: TRBJ2-3
d_gene: .
CDR3aa: CASSSSGYPSTDTQYF

v_gene: TRBV2
len: 13
j_gene: TRBJ2-3
d_gene: TRBD1
CDR3aa: CASSQQGTDTQYF

v_gene: TRBV18
len: 16
j_gene: TRBJ2-7
d_gene: .
CDR3aa: CASSLNPGQPPYEQYF

v_gene: TRBV5-5
len: 14
j_gene: TRBJ2-2
d_gene: .
CDR3aa: CASSPDYHTGELFF

v_gene: TRBV27
len: 17
j_gene: TRBJ1-2
d_gene: TRBD1
CDR3aa: CASSLTRRQGANYGYTF

v_gene: TRBV27
len: 14
j_gene: TRBJ2-7
d_gene: .
CDR3aa: CASSLGRAHYEQYF

v_gene: TRBV7-9
len: 15
j_gene: TRBJ1-1
d_gene: .
CDR3aa: CASSLSYQGNTEAFF

v_gene: TRBV6-2/TRBV6-3
len: 16
j_gene: TRBJ1-2
d_gene: .
CDR3aa: CASSYSSNPSLWGYTF

v_gene: TRBV7-9
len: 13
j_gene: TRBJ2-1
d_gene: TRBD1
CDR3aa: CASSRDSTNEQFF

v_gene: TRBV20-1
len: 14
j_gene: TRBJ2-3
d_gene: .
CDR3aa: CSARDIWGTDTQYF

v_gene: TRBV20-1
len: 18
j_gene: TRBJ2-1
d_gene: TRBD2
CDR3aa: CSARPIGGASKFYDEQFF

v_gene: TRBV6-2/TRBV6-3
len: 12
j_gene: TRBJ2-1
d_gene: .
CDR3aa: CASSYPSTEQFF

v_gene: TRBV9
len: 17
j_gene: TRBJ2-5
d_gene: TRBD2
CDR3aa: CASSVGERGGQRETQYF

v_gene: TRBV20-1
len: 15
j_gene: TRBJ1-5
d_gene: TRBD1
CDR3aa: CSAERTGPSNQPQHF

v_gene: TRBV2
len: 14
j_gene: TRBJ2-2
d_gene: .
CDR3aa: CASSEIRLTGELFF

v_gene: TRBV9
len: 14
j_gene: TRBJ1-5
d_gene: TRBD1
CDR3aa: CASSPRTGGQPQHF

v_gene: TRBV6-2/TRBV6-3
len: 15
j_gene: TRBJ2-2
d_gene: TRBD2
CDR3aa: CASSYGTRLPGEPFF

v_gene: TRBV7-2
len: 16
j_gene: TRBJ2-1
d_gene: TRBD2
CDR3aa: CASSLGGTSGVNEQFF

v_gene: TRBV29-1
len: 12
j_gene: TRBJ2-7
d_gene: TRBD2
CDR3aa: CSGTSGGVEQYF

v_gene: TRBV18
len: 14
j_gene: TRBJ1-1
d_gene: .
CDR3aa: CASRSLGGITEAFF

v_gene: TRBV5-1
len: 13
j_gene: TRBJ1-2
d_gene: .
CDR3aa: CASSLDSRSGYTF

v_gene: TRBV20-1
len: 13
j_gene: TRBJ2-5
d_gene: .
CDR3aa: CSARVYGGETQYF

v_gene: TRBV15
len: 17
j_gene: TRBJ2-4
d_gene: .
CDR3aa: CATSRDSVGLAKNIQYF

v_gene: TRBV2
len: 12
j_gene: TRBJ1-1
d_gene: .
CDR3aa: CAASGMNTEAFF

v_gene: TRBV4-1
len: 19
j_gene: TRBJ2-1
d_gene: .
CDR3aa: CASSQGPGIGVRSYNEQFF

v_gene: TRBV25-1
len: 13
j_gene: TRBJ2-5
d_gene: .
CDR3aa: CASSESPGETQYF

v_gene: TRBV6-4
len: 15
j_gene: TRBJ2-3
d_gene: TRBD1
CDR3aa: CASSDGTGGADTQYF

v_gene: TRBV7-6
len: 20
j_gene: TRBJ2-3
d_gene: TRBD2
CDR3aa: CASSSKVWTSGAASTDTQYF

v_gene: TRBV10-3
len: 12
j_gene: TRBJ2-5
d_gene: .
CDR3aa: CAISEGQETQYF

v_gene: TRBV30
len: 12
j_gene: TRBJ1-2
d_gene: .
CDR3aa: CAWSVNNYGYTF

v_gene: TRBV11-2
len: 15
j_gene: TRBJ2-1
d_gene: .
CDR3aa: CASSLAGLGYNEQFF

v_gene: TRBV7-9
len: 14
j_gene: TRBJ2-4
d_gene: .
CDR3aa: CASSPLAAKNIQYF

v_gene: TRBV7-2
len: 14
j_gene: TRBJ1-1
d_gene: .
CDR3aa: CASSLDPRNTEAFF

v_gene: TRBV7-3
len: 13
j_gene: TRBJ2-7
d_gene: .
CDR3aa: CASSLTVGGEQYF

v_gene: TRBV16
len: 11
j_gene: TRBJ2-5
d_gene: .
CDR3aa: CASSQTETQYF

v_gene: TRBV30
len: 13
j_gene: TRBJ2-2
d_gene: .
CDR3aa: CAWSVRNTGELFF

v_gene: TRBV12-3/TRBV12-4
len: 14
j_gene: TRBJ1-4
d_gene: .
CDR3aa: CASSFDSVNEKLFF

v_gene: TRBV6-5
len: 12
j_gene: TRBJ2-7
d_gene: TRBD2
CDR3aa: CASSRGGYEQYF

v_gene: TRBV30
len: 17
j_gene: TRBJ1-3
d_gene: .
CDR3aa: CAWSAQRGPSSGNTIYF